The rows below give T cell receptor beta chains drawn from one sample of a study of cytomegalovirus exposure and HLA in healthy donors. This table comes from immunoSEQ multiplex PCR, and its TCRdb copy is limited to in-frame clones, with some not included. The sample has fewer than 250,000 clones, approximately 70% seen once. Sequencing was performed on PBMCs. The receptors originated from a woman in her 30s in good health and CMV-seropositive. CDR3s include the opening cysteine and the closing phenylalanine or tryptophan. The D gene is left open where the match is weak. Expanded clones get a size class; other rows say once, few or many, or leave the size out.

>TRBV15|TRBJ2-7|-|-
TGTGCCACCAGCAGAGCTACGACTCTCACCTACGAGCAGTACTTC
CATSRATTLTYEQYF
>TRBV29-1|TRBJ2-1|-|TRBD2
TGCAGCGTTGAAACTAGCGGGAGGGCCTTTCGGTTCTTC
CSVETSGRAFRFF
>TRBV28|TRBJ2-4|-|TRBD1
TGTGCCAGCAGTTGGGACAGGGCTTTGAACATTCAGTACTTC
CASSWDRALNIQYF
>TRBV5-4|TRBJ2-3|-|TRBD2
TGTGCCAGCATCCCCTACCAGCGGGAGGGCGAAGGGACGCAGTATTTT
CASIPYQREGEGTQYF
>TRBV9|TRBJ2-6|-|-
TGTGCCAGCAGCCTCCGGGGTCCAGGATATGGGGCCAACGTCCTGACTTTC
CASSLRGPGYGANVLTF
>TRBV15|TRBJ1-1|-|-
TGTGCCACCAGCAGGGGCCCGAACACTGAAGCTTTCTTT
CATSRGPNTEAFF
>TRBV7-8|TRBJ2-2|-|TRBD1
TGTGCCAGCAGCTTTCCTGACCAGGGGGCGAACACCGGGGAGCTGTTTTTT
CASSFPDQGANTGELFF
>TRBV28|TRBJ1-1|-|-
TGTGCCAGCAGGCTTAACAGGGAAGCTTTCTTT
CASRLNREAFF
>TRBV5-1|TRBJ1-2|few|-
TGCGCCAGCAGCTTGGAACGGGGGGGCTATGGCTACACCTTC
CASSLERGGYGYTF
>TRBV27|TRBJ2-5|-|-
TGTGCCAGCAGTTTATCGACCCGGGGGGAGACCCAGTACTTC
CASSLSTRGETQYF
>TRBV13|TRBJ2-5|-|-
TGTGCCAGCAGCTTAGCAGGGGACGAGACCCAGTACTTC
CASSLAGDETQYF
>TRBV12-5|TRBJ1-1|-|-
TGTGCTAGTGGTTTGGTGAGTGGAGGGGTGGCTTTCTTT
CASGLVSGGVAFF
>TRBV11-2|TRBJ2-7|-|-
TGTGCCAGCAGCTCCCAGGGTCCCTACGAGCAGTACTTC
CASSSQGPYEQYF
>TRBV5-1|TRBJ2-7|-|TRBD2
TGCGCCAGCAGCTCCGGGACTAGCGGGTCCCGGAGCTCCTACGAGCAGTACTTC
CASSSGTSGSRSSYEQYF
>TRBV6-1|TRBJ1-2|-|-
TGTGCCAGCAGACCAGGGTTTAGGAACTATGGCTACACCTTC
CASRPGFRNYGYTF
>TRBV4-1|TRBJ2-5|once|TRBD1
TGCGCCAGCAGCGCCCCGGCGGGACAGGGAAAAGAGACCCAGTACTTC
CASSAPAGQGKETQYF
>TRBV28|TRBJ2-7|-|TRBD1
TGTGCCAGCAGTCTACAGGGGGGAGCCTACGAGCAGTACTTC
CASSLQGGAYEQYF
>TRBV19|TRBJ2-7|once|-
TGTGCCAGTAGTCCGGACTTATCCTACGAGCAGTACTTC
CASSPDLSYEQYF
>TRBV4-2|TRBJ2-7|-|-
TGTGCCAGCAGCCAACGGTCGCTGGCGGGCGACGAGCAGTACTTC
CASSQRSLAGDEQYF
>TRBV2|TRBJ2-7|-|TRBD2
TGTGCCCTCACGGGGGGGCGGAACGAGCAGTACTTC
CALTGGRNEQYF
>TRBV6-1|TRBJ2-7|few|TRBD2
TGTGCCAGCAGTGTAGATGGGACTAGCGGATACGAGCAGTACTTC
CASSVDGTSGYEQYF
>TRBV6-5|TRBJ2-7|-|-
TGTGCCAGCAGTCCTGACACAACGCCGCAAGTTAAGCAGTACTTC
CASSPDTTPQVKQYF
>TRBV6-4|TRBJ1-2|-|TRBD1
TGTGCCAGCCGAGGAGGACAGGGGAGGAGTGGCTACACCTTC
CASRGGQGRSGYTF
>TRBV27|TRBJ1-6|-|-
TGTGCCAGCAGTTATCAGGGCCTTAATTCACCCCTCCACTTT
CASSYQGLNSPLHF
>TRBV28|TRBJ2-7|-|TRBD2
TGTGCCAGCAGTCGCCCCGGGACTAGCGGGAGGGCCTACGAGCAGTACTTC
CASSRPGTSGRAYEQYF
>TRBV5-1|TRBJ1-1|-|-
TGCGCCAGCAGCTATAAGGGGTTGGACACTGAAGCTTTCTTT
CASSYKGLDTEAFF
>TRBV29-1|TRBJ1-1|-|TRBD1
TGCAGCGTTGAGGGACAGGGATCGACTTCAACTGAAGCTTTCTTT
CSVEGQGSTSTEAFF
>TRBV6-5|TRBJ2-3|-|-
TGTGCCAGCAGATCTAGCGTCCCCACAGATACGCAGTATTTT
CASRSSVPTDTQYF
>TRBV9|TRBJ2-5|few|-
TGTGCCAGCACAACGGGAAGGCCCCAAGAGACCCAGTACTTC
CASTTGRPQETQYF
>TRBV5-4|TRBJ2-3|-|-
TGTGCCAGCACCCATTTTGCGGGTTCAGATACGCAGTATTTT
CASTHFAGSDTQYF
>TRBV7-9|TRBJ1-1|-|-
TGTGCCAGCAGCCGCCCGACAGATAACACTGAAGCTTTCTTT
CASSRPTDNTEAFF
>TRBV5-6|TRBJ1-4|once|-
TGTGCCAGCAGCCCCTCCGGGCGGGAATTTAGGGAAAAACTGTTTTTT
CASSPSGREFREKLFF
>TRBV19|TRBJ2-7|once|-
TGTGCCAGTAGTACGGTAACGGTCGGCTACGAGCAGTACTTC
CASSTVTVGYEQYF
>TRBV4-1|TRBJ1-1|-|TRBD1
TGCGCCAGCAGCCACAAACAGGGGTCGGCTGAAGCTTTCTTT
CASSHKQGSAEAFF
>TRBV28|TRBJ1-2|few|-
TGTGCCAGCAGTTTATTGAAGGGGGACATTGGCTACACCTTC
CASSLLKGDIGYTF
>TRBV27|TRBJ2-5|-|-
TGTGCCAGCAGTACCGACGGGTGGGTACTGAAGACCCAGTACTTC
CASSTDGWVLKTQYF
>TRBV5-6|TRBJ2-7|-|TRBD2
TGTGCCAGCAGCATGACCGGGACTAGCTACGAGCAGTACTTC
CASSMTGTSYEQYF
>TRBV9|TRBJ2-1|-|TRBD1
TGTGCCAGCAGCGTAGGGGACAGGGGGCACGGCCCCCTTTTTAGGGCCAATGAGCAGTTCTTC
CASSVGDRGHGPLFRANEQFF
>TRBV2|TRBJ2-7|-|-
TGTGCCAGCAGCGGGCAGGGGAACCACGAGCAGTACTTC
CASSGQGNHEQYF
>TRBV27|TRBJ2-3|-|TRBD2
TGTGCCAGCACCCCTGGGCTAGCGGAAAGTTCTAGCACAGATACGCAGTATTTT
CASTPGLAESSSTDTQYF
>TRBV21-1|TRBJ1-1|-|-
TGTGCCAGCAGCAAAGGGCGGAAGAACACTGAAGCTTTCTTT
CASSKGRKNTEAFF
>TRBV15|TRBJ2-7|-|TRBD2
TGTGCCACCAGCAGAGTAACTAGCGGAACCTACGAGCAGTACTTC
CATSRVTSGTYEQYF
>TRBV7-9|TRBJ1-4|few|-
TGTGCCGGCGGGGGAGGGGGGAATGAAAAACTGTTTTTT
CAGGGGGNEKLFF
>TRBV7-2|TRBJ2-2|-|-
TGTGCCAGCAGCTATAGCAGGGGCTGGGGCGCGAACACCGGGGAGCTGTTTTTT
CASSYSRGWGANTGELFF
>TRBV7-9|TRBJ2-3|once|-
TGTTCCAGCAGCCCTCGCAACTCCCACACAGATACGCAGTATTTT
CSSSPRNSHTDTQYF
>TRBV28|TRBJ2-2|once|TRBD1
TGTGCCAGCAGTCTAGGGACAGTAAACACCGGGGAGCTGTTTTTT
CASSLGTVNTGELFF
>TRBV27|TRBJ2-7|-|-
TGTGCCAGCAGCCTCAGGATGGAGGTAACCTACGAGCAGTACTTC
CASSLRMEVTYEQYF
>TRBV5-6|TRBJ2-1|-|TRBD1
TGTGCCAGCAGCTTGTGGCAGGGGGCCCTATTGAATGAGCAGTTCTTC
CASSLWQGALLNEQFF
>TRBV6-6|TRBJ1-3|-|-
TGTGCCAGCAGTTCCACAGCCTCTGGAAACACCATATATTTT
CASSSTASGNTIYF
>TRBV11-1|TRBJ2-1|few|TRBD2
TGTGCCAGCAGCTTAGTTGCTAGCGGAGAGCAGTTCTTC
CASSLVASGEQFF
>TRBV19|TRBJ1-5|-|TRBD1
TGTGCCAGTAGTATCGGGACAGGGAATCAGCCCCAGCATTTT
CASSIGTGNQPQHF
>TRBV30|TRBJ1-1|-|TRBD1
TGTGCCTGGAGTGCGGGGACAGGGGGCGCTGGGAACACTGAAGCTTTCTTT
CAWSAGTGGAGNTEAFF
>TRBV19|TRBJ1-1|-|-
TGTGCCAGTAGTATAGGGGCCCCGAACACTGAAGCTTTCTTT
CASSIGAPNTEAFF
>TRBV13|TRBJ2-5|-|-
TGTGCCAGCAGGGACTTCCTTCAAGAGACCCAGTACTTC
CASRDFLQETQYF
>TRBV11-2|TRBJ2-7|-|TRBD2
TGTGCCAGCAGCTTAGAGCGGGGGAGCTCCTACGAGCAGTACTTC
CASSLERGSSYEQYF